The 7 T cell receptor beta chains reported below all come from one sample, sequenced in a study of blood T cell repertoires in COVID-19. Profiling relied on immunoSEQ multiplex PCR, and the TCRdb table lists in-frame clones only, not all of them. The sample records a few hundred thousand clones, 85% to 90% being singletons. Sequencing was performed on PBMCs or T cells enriched from blood (not recorded which). Source of these receptors: a man in his forties who had recovered from COVID-19.

CDR3 amino acids: CASSPTGAGNTIYF. The CDR3 DNA is TGTGCCAGCAGCCCGACAGGGGCTGGAAACACCATATATTTT. The rearrangement links TRBV6-5 to TRBJ1-3; TRBD1 matches 8 bases. CDR3 length: 14 residues. The V segment lost 6 bases and the J segment 2 bases; nucleotides outside the gene matches: 3. The germline V gene encodes CDR1 MNHEY and CDR2 SVGAGI.

The genes are TRBV4-2 and TRBJ2-1; possible D gene TRBD1, 5 bases. This CDR3 spans 16 amino acids. Germline V gene lookup returns CDR1 LGHNA and CDR2 YNFKEQ. Trimming removed 5 bases at V and 7 bases at J, with 21 bases between. The CDR3 nucleotides are TGTGCCAGCAGCGAGGTGGGGCTAGTCCTGAGGAATGAGCAGTTCTTC. Protein product: CASSEVGLVLRNEQFF.

This chain joins TRBV27 and TRBJ1-1; TRBD1 is a possible D gene (5 bases). Trimming stripped 10 bases from V and 2 bases from J, with 14 bases between. This CDR3 spans 13 amino acids. Per the germline V gene, CDR1 is MNHEY and CDR2 is SMNVEV (reference sequence). CDR3: CATHMGHNTEAFF. For the CDR3, the DNA is TGTGCCACCCATATGGGGCACAACACTGAAGCTTTCTTT.

The chain joins TRBV28 to TRBJ1-1, with D possibly matching TRBD1 (5 bases). CDR3 length equals 15 residues. The V gene's germline CDR1 is MDHEN and CDR2 SYDVKM. The CDR3 DNA sequence: TGTGCTACGCAGCCCCCGGGGGTCAAGAACACTGAAGCTTTCTTT. Protein sequence: CATQPPGVKNTEAFF.

Written as DNA, the CDR3 is TGTGCCAGCACCCATAGGTCCAGCGGGAGGGCAAACGAGCAGTACTTC. Its protein is CASTHRSSGRANEQYF. V and J are TRBV2 and TRBJ2-7; 10 positions match TRBD2. Germline CDR1 SNHLY, CDR2 FYNNEI. The CDR3 has 16 amino acids. The junction had 14 bases not matched to a gene; V was cut back by 7 bases and J by 5 bases. The full variable domain, its missing parts supplied by reference TRBV2 and TRBJ2-7, is EPEVTQTPSHQVTQMGQEVILRCVPISNHLYFYWYRQILGQKVEFLVSFYNNEISEKSEIFDDQFSVERPDGSNFTLKIRSTKLEDSAMYFCASTHRSSGRANEQYFGPGTRLTVT.

This clone has a handful of counts. This chain joins TRBV7-9 and TRBJ1-3, with D unclear. The CDR3 loop spans 13 amino acids. Trimming removed 8 bases from V and 1 base from J, with 9 bases in between. Germline V gene lookup returns CDR1 SEHNR and CDR2 FQNEAQ (reference sequence). The CDR3 sequence is CASHGRSGNTIYF. In DNA, the CDR3 is TGTGCCAGCCACGGGAGGTCTGGAAACACCATATATTTT.

V is TRBV19 and J is TRBJ2-7, with D possibly TRBD2 on 5 matching bases. Germline assignment: CDR1 LNHDA and CDR2 SQIVND (reference sequence). The CDR3 extends over 13 amino acids. V was cut by 4 bases and J by 2 bases, with 9 bases left in between. The CDR3 here is CASSTGITYEQYF. In DNA form, the CDR3 reads TGTGCCAGTAGTACCGGGATTACCTACGAGCAGTACTTC.